This passage covers 18 T cell receptor beta chains from one sample sequenced in a study of somatic mutations in cytotoxic T cells in rheumatoid arthritis. Data came from immunoSEQ multiplex PCR; TCRdb stores just in-frame clones and leaves some out. The sample contains about 18,000 clones, less than 75% of which appear only once. Sequenced material: CD8+ T cells sorted from blood. Source of these receptors: a woman aged 60 to 75 in good health.

This chain connects TRBV2 to TRBJ2-2; 7 nucleotides match TRBD1. In germline, CDR1 is SNHLY, CDR2 FYNNEI. Losses at the gene ends were 2 bases for V and 15 bases for J; bases not matched to a gene: 3. This CDR3 contains 11 residues. The CDR3: CASSETGAVFF. The CDR3 DNA follows: TGTGCCAGCAGTGAAACAGGGGCGGTGTTTTTT.

V is TRBV6-6 and J is TRBJ2-1; TRBD2 might be the D (6 bases). This CDR3 region has 14 residues. V was trimmed by 5 bases and J by 4 bases, leaving 12 bases between them. Germline V lookup: CDR1 MNHNY, CDR2 SVGAGI (reference sequence). CDR3 bases: TGTGCCAGCAGTCCCTCGACTAGTTACAATGAGCAGTTCTTC. Its translation: CASSPSTSYNEQFF.

The CDR3 protein is CASSQGQGPLNTEAFF. The CDR3 nucleotides read TGCGCCAGCAGCCAAGGGCAGGGGCCTCTGAACACTGAAGCTTTCTTT. The chain couples TRBV4-1 to TRBJ1-1, with a weak D call TRBD1 (6 bases). This CDR3 has 16 amino acids. Germline V CDR1 and CDR2: MGHRA, YSYEKL. V dropped 1 base and J dropped 0 bases, with 12 bases sitting between them.

V is TRBV2 and J is TRBJ1-2, with unresolved D. Germline V gene data show CDR1 as SNHLY and CDR2 as FYNNEI. Trimming pared 7 bases from V and 7 bases from J, leaving 19 bases between. The CDR3 is made up of 14 amino acids. CDR3 bases: TGTGCCAGCAAGGACCCTGGTTCCCAGACTGGCTACACCTTC. Its translation is CASKDPGSQTGYTF.

The table lists this clone with a count of one. The chain uses TRBV7-2 and TRBJ1-2, with 8 nucleotides matching TRBD1. J lost 3 bases, V lost 5 bases, and 11 bases had no gene match. Germline V gene sequence: CDR1 SGHTA, CDR2 FQGNSA. The CDR3 is made up of 16 amino acids. CDR3 in amino acids: CASSPNPTGADYGYTF. In nucleotides, the CDR3 is TGTGCCAGCAGCCCAAATCCGACAGGGGCTGACTATGGCTACACCTTC.

J is TRBJ2-7 and V is TRBV9, with D perhaps assigned TRBD1 or TRBD2 (6 bases each). Germline V lookup: CDR1 SGDLS, CDR2 YYNGEE. Trimming took off 0 bases at V and 2 bases at J, with 9 bases between the two ends. There are 14 residues in the CDR3. In nucleotides, the CDR3 is TGTGCCAGCAGCGTAGAGGGGGGAGCCTACGAGCAGTACTTC. It yields the protein CASSVEGGAYEQYF.

A few counts support this clone. V and J are TRBV9 and TRBJ2-7; TRBD2 aligns across 8 bases. The CDR3 contains 13 residues. Germline trimming cut 7 bases from V and 3 bases from J; bases unmatched to any gene: 6. CDR1 and CDR2 from the germline V gene are SGDLS and YYNGEE. The CDR3 DNA reads TGTGCCAGCTCGAGTAGCGGGAACTACGAGCAGTACTTC. It specifies CASSSSGNYEQYF.

V usage is TRBV11-2 and J usage is TRBJ1-2, with D perhaps matching TRBD1 (5 bases). Between the trimmed V and J ends, which lost 1 base and 8 bases, there was a span of 14 bases. This CDR3 has 14 amino acids. From germline, CDR1 is SGHAT and CDR2 FQNNGV. The CDR3 region has the DNA TGTGCCAGCAGCTTAGTTCCGGGGGAAAGCGGCTACACCTTC. As protein: CASSLVPGESGYTF. Variable domain in full (rest from reference TRBV11-2 and TRBJ1-2): EAGVAQSPRYKIIEKRQSVAFWCNPISGHATLYWYQQILGQGPKLLIQFQNNGVVDDSQLPKDRFSAERLKGVDSTLKIQPAKLEDSAVYLCASSLVPGESGYTFGSGTRLTVV.

The rearrangement joins TRBV9 to TRBJ1-3; D perhaps matches TRBD1 (5 bases). The CDR3 totals 14 residues. The germline gives CDR1 SGDLS, CDR2 YYNGEE. V lost 6 bases to trimming and J lost 3 bases, with 13 bases between them. This CDR3 is CASNLQGVGNTIYF. In nucleotides, the CDR3 is TGTGCCAGCAATCTCCAGGGAGTTGGAAACACCATATATTTT.

This clone was counted a single time. The chain recombines TRBV7-2 with TRBJ1-1; 8 nucleotides agree with TRBD1. This CDR3 comprises 16 residues. Trimming cost V 3 bases and J 0 bases; bases outside gene matches: 6. Germline CDR1 SGHTA, CDR2 FQGNSA. The CDR3, as DNA: TGTGCCAGCAGCTTGGACAGGGAGGTTATGAACACTGAAGCTTTCTTT. Translated: CASSLDREVMNTEAFF.

The genes are TRBV5-4 and TRBJ1-2; 7 nucleotides agree with TRBD1. The CDR3 is 14 residues long. Trimming at V came to 3 bases and at J to 8 bases, leaving 10 bases not matched to a gene. Germline loops: CDR1 SGHNT, CDR2 YYREEE (reference sequence). The CDR3 DNA reads as TGTGCCAGCAGCTGGAGGGGAGGGGGCCGGGGCTACACCTTC. Translating gives CASSWRGGGRGYTF.

Judged by abundance, this clone is medium-sized. The rearrangement uses TRBV7-8 and TRBJ1-2, with TRBD1 as a possible D gene (6 bases). CDR1 and CDR2 (germline): SGHVS, FQNEAQ. The CDR3 has 16 residues. The V end was cut by 3 bases, the J end by 4 bases, with 18 bases between. This CDR3 reads CASSFGMDSAVYGYTF. The CDR3 DNA follows: TGTGCCAGCAGCTTTGGCATGGACAGCGCTGTCTATGGCTACACCTTC.

This clone was seen only once. This rearrangement joins TRBV9 to TRBJ1-1; D ambiguous. V lost 3 bases and J lost 6, with 21 bases in between. The V gene's germline CDR1 is SGDLS and CDR2 YYNGEE. This CDR3 has 16 amino acids. This chain's CDR3 is CASSAPQQPISSEAFF. The CDR3 region has the DNA TGTGCCAGCAGCGCCCCCCAACAGCCCATCTCCTCTGAAGCTTTCTTT.

The V and J genes are TRBV7-3 and TRBJ2-1; 8 nucleotides align to TRBD2. Germline values: CDR1 SGHTA, CDR2 FQGTGA. This CDR3 is 17 amino acids long. The V segment lost 1 base and the J segment 6 bases; nucleotides outside the gene matches: 11. CDR3 DNA sequence: TGTGCCAGCAGCTTAATCGGAGGACGGGAGGGCTGCAATGAGCAGTTCTTC. This codes for CASSLIGGREGCNEQFF.

This chain uses TRBV2 with TRBJ1-1; 7 bases match TRBD1. This CDR3 region has 11 residues. The V gene's germline CDR1 is SNHLY and CDR2 FYNNEI. V was clipped by 10 bases and J by 11 bases; unmatched bases: 10. Here the CDR3 reads CATWTGDWAFF. The CDR3 DNA follows: TGTGCCACCTGGACAGGAGATTGGGCTTTCTTT.

V usage is TRBV9 and J usage is TRBJ1-2; a possible D gene is TRBD1 (5 bases). This CDR3 spans 15 amino acids. The V and J ends lost 4 bases and 5 bases respectively, with 18 bases between them. CDR1 and CDR2 from the germline V gene are SGDLS and YYNGEE. Written as DNA, the CDR3 is TGTGCCAGCAGCCCTACACCGGGGACCCTTTATGGCTACACCTTC. It translates to CASSPTPGTLYGYTF. The variable domain in full, with the rest retrieved from reference TRBV9 and TRBJ1-2, is DSGVTQTPKHLITATGQRVTLRCSPRSGDLSVYWYQQSLDQGLQFLIQYYNGEERAKGNILERFSAQQFPDLHSELNLSSLELGDSALYFCASSPTPGTLYGYTFGSGTRLTVV.

The gene calls are TRBV5-5 and TRBJ2-2; no reliable D call. The CDR3 runs to 15 residues. Germline-derived CDR1 and CDR2 are SGHKS and YYEKEE (reference sequence). V was pared by 2 bases and J by 2 bases, with 10 bases between. CDR3 bases: TGTGCCAGCAGCTTACGAGACCTTAACACCGGGGAGCTGTTTTTT. Residues: CASSLRDLNTGELFF.

In its sample, this clone was seen a few times. The V gene is TRBV7-8, the J gene TRBJ2-1; no firm D call. CDR3 length: 12 amino acids. V lost 2 bases to trimming and J lost 8 bases, with 7 bases between them. The V gene's germline CDR1 is SGHVS and CDR2 FQNEAQ. The CDR3 bases are TGTGCCAGCAGCTTATCGGCAGATGAGCAGTTCTTC. Amino acid sequence: CASSLSADEQFF.